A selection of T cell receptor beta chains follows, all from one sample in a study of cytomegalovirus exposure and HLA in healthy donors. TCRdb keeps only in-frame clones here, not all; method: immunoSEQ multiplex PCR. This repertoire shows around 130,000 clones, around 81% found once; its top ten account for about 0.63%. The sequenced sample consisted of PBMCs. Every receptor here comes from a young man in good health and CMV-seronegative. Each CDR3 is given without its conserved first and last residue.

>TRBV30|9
AWTGQQAAF
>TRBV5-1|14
ASSLSYRGDYYEQY
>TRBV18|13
ASSPGADRKNIQY
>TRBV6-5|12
ASSLQGSGETQY
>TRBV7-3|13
ASSPGQGQNSPLH
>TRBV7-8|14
ASSLRRAGSEDTQY
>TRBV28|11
ASTSTALETQY
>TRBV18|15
ASSPSSGGRVTDTQY
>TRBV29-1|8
SVPGGGYT
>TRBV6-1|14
ASSEGLAGDWNEQF
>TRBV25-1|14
ASSEPAGIGANVLT
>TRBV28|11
ASSPPGHYTQY
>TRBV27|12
ASSLTRGREKLF
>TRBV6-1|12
ASSVEAGANVLT
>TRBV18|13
ASSPPGLSQETQY
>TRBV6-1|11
ASSERQNYGYT
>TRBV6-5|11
ASSYSDRIGYT